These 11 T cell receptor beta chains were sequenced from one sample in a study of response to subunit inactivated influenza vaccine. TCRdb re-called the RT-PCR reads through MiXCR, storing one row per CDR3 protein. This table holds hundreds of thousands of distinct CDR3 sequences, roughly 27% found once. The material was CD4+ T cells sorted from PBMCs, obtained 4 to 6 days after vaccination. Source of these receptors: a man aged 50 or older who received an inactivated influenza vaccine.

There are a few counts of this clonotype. The DNA of the CDR3 is TGTGCCAGCAGCTTAGTTCTCTTAAACACCATATATTTT. It codes for CASSLVLLNTIYF. The V gene is TRBV7-2, the J gene TRBJ1-3, with D uncertain. Trimming stripped 1 base from V and 6 bases from J, with 7 bases between. Germline V lookup: CDR1 SGHTA, CDR2 FQGNSA. The length of the CDR3 is 13 residues.

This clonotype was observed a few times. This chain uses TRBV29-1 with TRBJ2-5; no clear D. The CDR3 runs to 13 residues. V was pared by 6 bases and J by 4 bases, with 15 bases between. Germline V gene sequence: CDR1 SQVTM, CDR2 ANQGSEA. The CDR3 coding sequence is TGCAGCGTAGCTCTGGGCCTGAGAGAGACCCAGTACTTC. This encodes CSVALGLRETQYF.

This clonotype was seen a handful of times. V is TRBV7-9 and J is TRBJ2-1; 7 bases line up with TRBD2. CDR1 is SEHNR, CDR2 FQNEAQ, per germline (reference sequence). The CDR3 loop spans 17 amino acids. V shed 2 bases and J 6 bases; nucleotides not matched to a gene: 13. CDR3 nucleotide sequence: TGTGCCAGCAGCTTAAGCGCAAACCCGGGACTACGCAATGAGCAGTTCTTC. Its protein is CASSLSANPGLRNEQFF.

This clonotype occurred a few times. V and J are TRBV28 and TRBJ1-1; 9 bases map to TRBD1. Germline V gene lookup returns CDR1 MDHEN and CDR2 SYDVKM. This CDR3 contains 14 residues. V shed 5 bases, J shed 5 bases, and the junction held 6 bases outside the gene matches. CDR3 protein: CASSPGQGWTEAFF. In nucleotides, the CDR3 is TGTGCCAGCAGTCCGGGACAGGGTTGGACTGAAGCTTTCTTT. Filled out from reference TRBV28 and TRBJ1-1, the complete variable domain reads DVKVTQSSRYLVKRTGEKVFLECVQDMDHENMFWYRQDPGLGLRLIYFSYDVKMKEKGDIPEGYSVSREKKERFSLILESASTNQTSMYLCASSPGQGWTEAFFGQGTRLTVV.

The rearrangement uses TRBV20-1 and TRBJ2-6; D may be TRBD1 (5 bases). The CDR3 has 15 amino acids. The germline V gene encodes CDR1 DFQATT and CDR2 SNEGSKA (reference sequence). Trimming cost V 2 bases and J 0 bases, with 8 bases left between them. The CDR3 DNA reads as TGCAGTGCTAGACAGGGTTCCTCTGGGGCCAACGTCCTGACTTTC. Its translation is CSARQGSSGANVLTF.

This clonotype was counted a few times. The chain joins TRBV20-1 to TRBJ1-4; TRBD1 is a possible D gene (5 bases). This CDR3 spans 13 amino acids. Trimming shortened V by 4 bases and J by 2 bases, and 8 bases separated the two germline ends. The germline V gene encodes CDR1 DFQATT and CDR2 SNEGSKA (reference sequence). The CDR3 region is CSATGETNEKLFF. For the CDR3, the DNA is TGCAGTGCTACGGGGGAGACTAATGAAAAACTGTTTTTT.

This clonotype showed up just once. DNA for the CDR3: TGTGCCAGCAGGAGACTAGCGGCTCGCACAGATACGCAGTATTTT. This encodes CASRRLAARTDTQYF. The chain carries TRBV6-1 and TRBJ2-3, with 9 positions matching TRBD2. V lost 6 bases and J lost 1; bases outside the gene matches: 5. The CDR3 has 15 amino acids. CDR1 and CDR2 (germline): MNHNS, SASEGT.

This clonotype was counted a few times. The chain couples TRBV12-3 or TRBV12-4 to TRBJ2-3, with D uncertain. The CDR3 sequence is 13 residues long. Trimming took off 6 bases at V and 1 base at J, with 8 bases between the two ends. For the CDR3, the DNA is TGTGCCAGCAGCAAGGGCCGCACAGATACGCAGTATTTT. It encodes CASSKGRTDTQYF.

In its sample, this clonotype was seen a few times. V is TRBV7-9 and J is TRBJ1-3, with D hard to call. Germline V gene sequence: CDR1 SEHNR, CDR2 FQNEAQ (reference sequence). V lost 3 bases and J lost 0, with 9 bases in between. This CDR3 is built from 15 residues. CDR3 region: CASSFGVLSGNTIYF. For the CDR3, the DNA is TGTGCCAGCAGCTTTGGGGTACTCTCTGGAAACACCATATATTTT.

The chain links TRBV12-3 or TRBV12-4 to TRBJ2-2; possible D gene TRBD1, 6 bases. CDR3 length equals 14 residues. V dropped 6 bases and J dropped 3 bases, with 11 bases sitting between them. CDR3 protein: CASSRGQYTGELFF. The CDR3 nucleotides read TGTGCCAGCAGCCGAGGACAGTACACCGGGGAGCTGTTTTTT.

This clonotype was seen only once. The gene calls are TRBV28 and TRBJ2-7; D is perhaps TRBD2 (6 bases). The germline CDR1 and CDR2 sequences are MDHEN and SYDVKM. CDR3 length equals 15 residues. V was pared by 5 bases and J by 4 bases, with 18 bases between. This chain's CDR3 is CASSPAGISGYEQYF. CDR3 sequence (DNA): TGTGCCAGCAGTCCGGCGGGGATTAGCGGTTACGAGCAGTACTTC.